One and the same sample provided the 3 T cell receptor beta chains below, sequenced in a study of cytomegalovirus exposure and HLA in healthy donors. With 60 Vbeta and 13 Jbeta primers, the PCR was carried out. Some clones are missing from TCRdb's copy, which holds only in-frame ones; the method was immunoSEQ multiplex PCR. Seen here are 150,000 to 200,000 clones, around 79% observed once, and the top ten hold 0.98%. The sample consisted of PBMCs. The source is a woman between 45 and 65 years old in good health and CMV-seropositive.

V and J are TRBV30 and TRBJ1-2; perhaps TRBD1 as D (6 bases). V was shortened by 3 bases and J by 3 bases, with 11 bases between the two germline ends. CDR1 is GTSNPN, CDR2 SVGIG, per germline (reference sequence). The CDR3 loop spans 13 amino acids. The CDR3 is CAWRTGTDYGYTF. The CDR3 DNA sequence: TGTGCCTGGAGGACAGGAACGGACTATGGCTACACCTTC.

Turning to this clone: Without the conserved terminal phenylalanine or tryptophan, this CDR3 likely stems from a read error. The chain combines TRBV5-6 with TRBJ2-3, with D perhaps TRBD2 (5 bases). This CDR3 spans 16 amino acids. V was shortened by 0 bases and J by 0 bases, with 11 bases between the two germline ends. Germline CDR1 and CDR2: SGHDT and YYEEEE. CDR3 nucleotides: TGTGCCAGCAGCTTGGGGCTAGCAGCTAGCACAGATACGCAGTATGTT. Encoded protein: CASSLGLAASTDTQYV.

This clone was detected only once. The chain uses TRBV15 and TRBJ2-2; tentatively, D is TRBD2 (5 bases). The CDR3 has 18 amino acids. The germline gives CDR1 LNHNV, CDR2 YYDKDF (reference sequence). V lost 3 bases, J lost 0 bases, and 17 bases lay in between. CDR3 in DNA: TGTGCCACCAGCAGCTCATTCACGGACTCGACGAACACCGGGGAGCTGTTTTTT. Translation gives CATSSSFTDSTNTGELFF.